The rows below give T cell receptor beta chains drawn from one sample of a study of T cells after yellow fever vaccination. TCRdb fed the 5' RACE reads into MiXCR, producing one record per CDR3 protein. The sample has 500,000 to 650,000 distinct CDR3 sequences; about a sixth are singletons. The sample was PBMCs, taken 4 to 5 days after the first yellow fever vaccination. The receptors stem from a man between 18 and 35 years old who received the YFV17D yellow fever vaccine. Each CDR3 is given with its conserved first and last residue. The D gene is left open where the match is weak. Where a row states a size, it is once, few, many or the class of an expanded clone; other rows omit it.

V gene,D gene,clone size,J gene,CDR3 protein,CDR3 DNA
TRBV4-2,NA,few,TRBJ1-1,CASSQLRANTEAFF,TGTGCCAGCAGCCAACTAAGGGCGAACACTGAAGCTTTCTTT
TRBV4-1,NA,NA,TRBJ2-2,CASSRRGLEPGTGELFF,TGCGCCAGCAGCCGCAGGGGTCTCGAGCCGGGGACCGGGGAGCTGTTTTTT
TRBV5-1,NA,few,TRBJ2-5,CASTAGLGGGETQYF,TGCGCCAGCACGGCGGGACTAGGGGGCGGGGAGACCCAGTACTTC
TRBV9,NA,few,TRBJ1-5,CASSVDSLNQPQHF,TGTGCCAGCAGCGTTGATTCTCTCAATCAGCCCCAGCATTTT
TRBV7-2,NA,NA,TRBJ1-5,CASSFTGINQPQHF,TGTGCCAGCAGCTTCACAGGGATAAATCAGCCCCAGCATTTT
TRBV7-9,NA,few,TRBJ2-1,CASSSGTDLSYNEQFF,TGTGCCAGCAGCTCCGGGACCGACTTATCCTACAATGAGCAGTTCTTC
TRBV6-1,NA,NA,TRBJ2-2,CASRPPRVTGELFF,TGTGCCAGCAGACCCCCCAGAGTAACCGGGGAGCTGTTTTTT
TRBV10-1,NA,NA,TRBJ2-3,CASNDPGDTQYF,TGCGCCAGCAACGATCCCGGGGATACGCAGTATTTT
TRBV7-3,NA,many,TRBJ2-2,CASSLGGGRSGELFF,TGTGCCAGCAGCCTCGGTGGGGGGCGAAGCGGGGAGCTGTTTTTT
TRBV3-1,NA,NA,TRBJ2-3,CASSQVKDTQYF,TGTGCCAGCAGCCAAGTCAAAGATACGCAGTATTTT
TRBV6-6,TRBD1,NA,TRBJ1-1,CASSYDDRAEAFF,TGTGCCAGCAGTTACGACGACAGGGCCGAAGCTTTCTTT
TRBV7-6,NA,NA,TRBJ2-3,CASSFRVDSGDAQYF,TGTGCCAGCAGCTTCCGAGTCGACTCCGGCGATGCGCAGTATTTT
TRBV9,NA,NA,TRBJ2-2,CASSVVSSNGELFF,TGTGCCAGCAGCGTAGTGTCTAGCAATGGGGAGCTGTTTTTT
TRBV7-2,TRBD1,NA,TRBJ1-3,CASRKDRAGGNTIYF,TGTGCCAGCAGAAAGGACAGGGCTGGTGGAAACACCATATATTTT
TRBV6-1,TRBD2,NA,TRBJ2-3,CASSPRGGGSTDTQYF,TGTGCCAGCAGTCCTCGGGGCGGGGGGAGCACAGATACGCAGTATTTT
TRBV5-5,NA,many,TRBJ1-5,CASSLEDQVSNQPQHF,TGTGCCAGCAGCCTTGAGGATCAGGTTAGCAATCAGCCCCAGCATTTT
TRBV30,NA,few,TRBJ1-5,CAWSGGEGYNQPQHF,TGTGCCTGGAGTGGGGGGGAGGGCTACAATCAGCCCCAGCATTTT
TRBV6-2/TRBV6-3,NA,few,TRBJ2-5,CASSRQVVARETQYF,TGTGCCAGCAGCCGCCAAGTAGTCGCGCGCGAGACCCAGTACTTC
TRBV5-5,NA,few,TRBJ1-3,CASSSGFPGNPIYF,TGTGCCAGCAGCTCCGGATTTCCGGGGAATCCCATATATTTT
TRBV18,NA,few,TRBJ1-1,CASSPTWEGTEAFF,TGTGCCAGCTCACCCACCTGGGAGGGGACTGAAGCTTTCTTT
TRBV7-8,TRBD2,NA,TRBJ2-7,CASSRLAGAEQYF,TGTGCCAGCAGCCGACTAGCGGGGGCCGAGCAGTACTTC
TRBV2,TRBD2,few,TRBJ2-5,CASSRLAGPGTQYF,TGTGCCAGCAGCCGACTAGCGGGGCCGGGCACCCAGTACTTC
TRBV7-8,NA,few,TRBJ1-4,CASSRGRAGNEKLFF,TGTGCCAGCAGCCGAGGCAGGGCTGGTAATGAAAAACTGTTTTTT
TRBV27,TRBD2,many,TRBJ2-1,CASSLAGGGNEQFF,TGTGCCAGCAGTTTAGCGGGGGGAGGCAATGAGCAGTTCTTC
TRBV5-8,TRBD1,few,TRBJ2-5,CASSGRGTYKETQYF,TGTGCCAGCAGCGGCAGGGGGACCTACAAAGAGACCCAGTACTTC
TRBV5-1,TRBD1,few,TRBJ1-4,CASSLGYNSGGGGKLFF,TGCGCCAGCAGCTTGGGTTACAATTCAGGGGGCGGCGGAAAACTGTTTTTT